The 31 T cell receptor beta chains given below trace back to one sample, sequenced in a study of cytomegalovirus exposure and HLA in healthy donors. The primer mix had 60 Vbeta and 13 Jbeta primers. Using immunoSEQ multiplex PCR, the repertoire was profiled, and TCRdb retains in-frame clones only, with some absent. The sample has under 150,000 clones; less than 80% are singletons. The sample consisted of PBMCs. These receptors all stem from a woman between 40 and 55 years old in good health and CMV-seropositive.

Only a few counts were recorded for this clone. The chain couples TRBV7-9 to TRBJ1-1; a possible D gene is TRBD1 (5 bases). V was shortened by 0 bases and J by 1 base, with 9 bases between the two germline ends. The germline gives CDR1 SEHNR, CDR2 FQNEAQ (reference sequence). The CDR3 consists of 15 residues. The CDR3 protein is CASSLAQGSNTEAFF. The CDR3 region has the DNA TGTGCCAGCAGCTTAGCCCAGGGCTCGAACACTGAAGCTTTCTTT.

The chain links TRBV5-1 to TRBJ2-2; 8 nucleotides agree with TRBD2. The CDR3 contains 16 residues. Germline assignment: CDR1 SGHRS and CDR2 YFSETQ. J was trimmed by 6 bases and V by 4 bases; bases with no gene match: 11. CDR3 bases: TGCGCCAGCAGCGCGGGACTAGAGGTTTGGCCCGGGGAGCTGTTTTTT. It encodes CASSAGLEVWPGELFF.

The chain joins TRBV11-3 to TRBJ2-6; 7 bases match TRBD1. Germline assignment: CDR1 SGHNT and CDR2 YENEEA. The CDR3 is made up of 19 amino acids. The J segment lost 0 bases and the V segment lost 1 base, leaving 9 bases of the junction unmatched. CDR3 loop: CASSLAFGTALSGANVLTF. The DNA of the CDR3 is TGTGCCAGCAGCTTAGCGTTTGGGACAGCCCTCTCTGGGGCCAACGTCCTGACTTTC.

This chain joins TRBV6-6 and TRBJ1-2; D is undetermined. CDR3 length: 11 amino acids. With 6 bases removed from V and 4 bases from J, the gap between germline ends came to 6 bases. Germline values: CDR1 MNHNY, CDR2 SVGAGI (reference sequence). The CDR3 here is CASRNTYGYTF. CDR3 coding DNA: TGTGCCAGCAGAAACACCTATGGCTACACCTTC.

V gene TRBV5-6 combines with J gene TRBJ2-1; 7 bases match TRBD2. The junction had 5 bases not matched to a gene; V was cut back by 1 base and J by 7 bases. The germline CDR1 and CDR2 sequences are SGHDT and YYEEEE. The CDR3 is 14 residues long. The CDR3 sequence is CASSLLGGPNEQFF. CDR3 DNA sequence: TGTGCCAGCAGCTTGTTGGGAGGGCCTAATGAGCAGTTCTTC.

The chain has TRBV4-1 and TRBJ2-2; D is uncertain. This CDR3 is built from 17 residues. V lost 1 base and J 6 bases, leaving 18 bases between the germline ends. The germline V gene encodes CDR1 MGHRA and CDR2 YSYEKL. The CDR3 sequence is CASSQVDLIAVSGELFF. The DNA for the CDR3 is TGCGCCAGCAGCCAAGTCGATTTAATAGCTGTGTCCGGGGAGCTGTTTTTT.

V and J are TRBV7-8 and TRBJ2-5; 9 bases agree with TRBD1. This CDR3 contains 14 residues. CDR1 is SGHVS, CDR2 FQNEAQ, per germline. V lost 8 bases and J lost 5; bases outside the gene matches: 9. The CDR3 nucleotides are TGTGCCAGCGGGGACAGGGATAGGGGGGAGACCCAGTACTTC. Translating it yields CASGDRDRGETQYF. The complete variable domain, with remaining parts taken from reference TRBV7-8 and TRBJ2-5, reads GAGVSQSPRYKVAKRGQDVALRCDPISGHVSLFWYQQALGQGPEFLTYFQNEAQLDKSGLPSDRFFAERPEGSVSTLKIQRTQQEDSAVYLCASGDRDRGETQYFGPGTRLLVL.

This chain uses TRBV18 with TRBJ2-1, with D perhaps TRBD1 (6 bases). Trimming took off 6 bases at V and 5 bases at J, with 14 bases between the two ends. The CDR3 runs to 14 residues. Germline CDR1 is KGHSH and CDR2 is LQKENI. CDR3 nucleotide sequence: TGTGCCAGCTCCTCCCGACAGGCGGACAATGAGCAGTTCTTC. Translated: CASSSRQADNEQFF.

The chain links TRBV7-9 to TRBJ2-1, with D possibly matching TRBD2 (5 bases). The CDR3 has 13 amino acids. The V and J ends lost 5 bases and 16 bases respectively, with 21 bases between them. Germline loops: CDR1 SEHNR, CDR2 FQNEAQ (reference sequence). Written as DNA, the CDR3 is TGTGCCAGCAGCGCACCCGGGATACTCTTTATCTTCTTC. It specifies CASSAPGILFIFF.

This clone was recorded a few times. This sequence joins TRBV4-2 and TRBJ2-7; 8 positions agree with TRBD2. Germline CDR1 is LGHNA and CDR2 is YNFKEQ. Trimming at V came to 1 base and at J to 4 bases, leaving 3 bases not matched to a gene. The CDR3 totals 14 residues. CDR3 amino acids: CASSQGGGGYEQYF. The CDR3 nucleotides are TGTGCCAGCAGCCAAGGGGGCGGGGGGTACGAGCAGTACTTC.

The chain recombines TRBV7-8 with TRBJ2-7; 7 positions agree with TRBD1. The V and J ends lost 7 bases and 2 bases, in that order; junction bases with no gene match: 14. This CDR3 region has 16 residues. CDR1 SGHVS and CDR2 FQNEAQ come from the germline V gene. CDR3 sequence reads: CASNYRPGTVTYEQYF. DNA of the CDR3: TGTGCCAGCAACTACCGACCTGGGACAGTTACCTACGAGCAGTACTTC.

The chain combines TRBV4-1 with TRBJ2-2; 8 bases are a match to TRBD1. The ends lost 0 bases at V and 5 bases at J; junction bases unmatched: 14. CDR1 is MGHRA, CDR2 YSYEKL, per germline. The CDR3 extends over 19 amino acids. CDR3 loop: CASSQEAGRGRSGTGELFF. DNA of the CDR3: TGCGCCAGCAGCCAAGAAGCTGGCAGGGGGCGCAGCGGGACCGGGGAGCTGTTTTTT.

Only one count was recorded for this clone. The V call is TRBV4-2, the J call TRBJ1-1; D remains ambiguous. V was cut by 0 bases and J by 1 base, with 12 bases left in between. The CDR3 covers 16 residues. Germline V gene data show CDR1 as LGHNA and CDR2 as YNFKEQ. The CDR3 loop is CASSQDIRKPNTEAFF. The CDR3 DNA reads TGTGCCAGCAGCCAAGATATCAGGAAACCGAACACTGAAGCTTTCTTT.

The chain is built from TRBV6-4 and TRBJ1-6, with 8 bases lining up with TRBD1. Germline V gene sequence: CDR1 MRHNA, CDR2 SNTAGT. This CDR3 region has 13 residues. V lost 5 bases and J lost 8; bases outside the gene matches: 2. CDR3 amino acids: CASSSTGDSPLHF. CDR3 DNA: TGTGCCAGCAGTTCGACAGGGGATTCACCCCTCCACTTT.

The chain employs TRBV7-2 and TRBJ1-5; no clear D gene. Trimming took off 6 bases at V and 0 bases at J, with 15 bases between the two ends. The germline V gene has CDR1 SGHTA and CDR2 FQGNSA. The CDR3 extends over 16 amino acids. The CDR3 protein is CASSPGSGFSNQPQHF. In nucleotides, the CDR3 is TGTGCCAGCAGTCCCGGCTCCGGGTTTAGCAATCAGCCCCAGCATTTT.

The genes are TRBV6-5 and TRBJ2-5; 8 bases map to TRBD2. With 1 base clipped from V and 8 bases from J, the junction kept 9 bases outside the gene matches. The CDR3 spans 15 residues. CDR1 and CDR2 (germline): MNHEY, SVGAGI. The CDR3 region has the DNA TGTGCCAGCAGTTACTTCTCCAGCGGGAGCTTCACCCAGTACTTC. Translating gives CASSYFSSGSFTQYF.

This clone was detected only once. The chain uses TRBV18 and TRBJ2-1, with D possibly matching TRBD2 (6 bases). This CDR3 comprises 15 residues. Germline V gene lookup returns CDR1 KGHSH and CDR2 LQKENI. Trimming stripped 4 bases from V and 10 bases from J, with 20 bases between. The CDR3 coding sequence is TGTGCCAGCTCACTCCCTTCCCGCGGGGTTGGCGAGCAGTTCTTC. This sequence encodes CASSLPSRGVGEQFF.

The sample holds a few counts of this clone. The CDR3 loop is CASSSRGGEVYEQFF. In DNA, the CDR3 is TGTGCCAGCAGCTCCCGAGGCGGGGAGGTTTATGAGCAGTTCTTC. The genes are TRBV5-5 and TRBJ2-1; tentatively, D is TRBD2 (6 bases). V lost 3 bases and J lost 8, with 18 bases in between. CDR1 is SGHKS and CDR2 is YYEKEE in the germline V gene (reference sequence). This CDR3 contains 15 residues.

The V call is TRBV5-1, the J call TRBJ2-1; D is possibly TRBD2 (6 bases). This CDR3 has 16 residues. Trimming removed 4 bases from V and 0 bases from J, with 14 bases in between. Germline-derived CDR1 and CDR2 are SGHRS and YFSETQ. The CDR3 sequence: CASSPGVGSSYNEQFF. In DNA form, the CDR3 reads TGCGCCAGCAGCCCGGGGGTGGGGAGCTCCTACAATGAGCAGTTCTTC.

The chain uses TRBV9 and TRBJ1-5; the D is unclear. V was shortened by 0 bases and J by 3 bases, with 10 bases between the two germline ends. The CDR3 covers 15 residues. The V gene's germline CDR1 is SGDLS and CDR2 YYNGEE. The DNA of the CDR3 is TGTGCCAGCAGCGTAGGGGAGCAAATCAATCAGCCCCAGCATTTT. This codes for CASSVGEQINQPQHF.

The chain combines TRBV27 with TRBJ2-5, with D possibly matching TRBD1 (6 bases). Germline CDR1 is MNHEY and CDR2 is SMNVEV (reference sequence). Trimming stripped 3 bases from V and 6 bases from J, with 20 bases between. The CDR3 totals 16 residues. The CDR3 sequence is CASSLGISRDIKTQYF. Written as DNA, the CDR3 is TGTGCCAGCAGTTTGGGGATATCCCGGGACATAAAGACCCAGTACTTC.

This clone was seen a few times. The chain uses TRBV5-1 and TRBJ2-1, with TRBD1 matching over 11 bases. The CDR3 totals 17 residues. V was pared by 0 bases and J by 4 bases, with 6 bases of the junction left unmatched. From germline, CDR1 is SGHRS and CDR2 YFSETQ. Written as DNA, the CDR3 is TGCGCCAGCAGCTTGGCCTGGACAGGGGGCGCTTACAATGAGCAGTTCTTC. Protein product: CASSLAWTGGAYNEQFF.

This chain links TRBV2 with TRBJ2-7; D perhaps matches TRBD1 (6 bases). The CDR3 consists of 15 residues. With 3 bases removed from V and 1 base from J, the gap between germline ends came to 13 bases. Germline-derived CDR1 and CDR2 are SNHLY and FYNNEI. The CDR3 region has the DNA TGTGCCAGCAGTGATCGGTCAGGGGTTTCCTACGAGCAGTACTTC. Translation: CASSDRSGVSYEQYF.

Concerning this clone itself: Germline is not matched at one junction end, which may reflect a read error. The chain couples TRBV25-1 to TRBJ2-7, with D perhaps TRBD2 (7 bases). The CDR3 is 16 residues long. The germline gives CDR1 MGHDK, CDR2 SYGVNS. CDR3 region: CASSGGLGGSSDEQYF. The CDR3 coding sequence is TGTGCCAGCAGCGGGGGCCTTGGCGGGAGCTCCGACGAGCAGTACTTC.

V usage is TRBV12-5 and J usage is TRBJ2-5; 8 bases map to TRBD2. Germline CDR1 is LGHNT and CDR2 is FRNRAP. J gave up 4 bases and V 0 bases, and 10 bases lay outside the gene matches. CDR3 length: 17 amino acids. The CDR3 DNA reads TGTGCTAGTGGTTTGGTACGGGGTAGCGGGAACGGAGAGACCCAGTACTTC. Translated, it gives CASGLVRGSGNGETQYF. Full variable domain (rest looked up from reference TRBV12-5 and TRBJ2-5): DARVTQTPRHKVTEMGQEVTMRCQPILGHNTVFWYRQTMMQGLELLAYFRNRAPLDDSGMPKDRFSAEMPDATLATLKIQPSEPRDSAVYFCASGLVRGSGNGETQYFGPGTRLLVL.

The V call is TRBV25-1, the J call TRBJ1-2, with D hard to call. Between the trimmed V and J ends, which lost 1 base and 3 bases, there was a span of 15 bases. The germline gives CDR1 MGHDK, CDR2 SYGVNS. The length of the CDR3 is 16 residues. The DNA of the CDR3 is TGTGCCAGCAGTGAATCAAGGGAGGTCAGACACTATGGCTACACCTTC. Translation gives CASSESREVRHYGYTF.

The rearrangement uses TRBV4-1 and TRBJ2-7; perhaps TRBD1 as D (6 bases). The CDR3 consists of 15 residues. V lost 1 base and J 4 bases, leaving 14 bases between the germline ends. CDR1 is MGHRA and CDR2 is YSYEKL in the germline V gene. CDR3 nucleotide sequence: TGCGCCAGCAGCCAAGCGGGACATGAACCGTACGAGCAGTACTTC. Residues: CASSQAGHEPYEQYF.

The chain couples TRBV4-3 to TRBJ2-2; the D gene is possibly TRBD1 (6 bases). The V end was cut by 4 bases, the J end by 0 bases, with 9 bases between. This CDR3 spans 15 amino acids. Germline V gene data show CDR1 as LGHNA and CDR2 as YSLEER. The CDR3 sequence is CASSPNRANTGELFF. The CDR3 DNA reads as TGCGCCAGCAGCCCAAACAGGGCGAACACCGGGGAGCTGTTTTTT.

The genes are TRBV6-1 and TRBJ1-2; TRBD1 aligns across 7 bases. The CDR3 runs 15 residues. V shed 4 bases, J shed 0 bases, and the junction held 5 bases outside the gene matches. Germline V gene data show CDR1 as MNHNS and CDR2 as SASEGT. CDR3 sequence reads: CASSVITGANYGYTF. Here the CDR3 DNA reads TGTGCCAGCAGTGTAATAACAGGGGCTAACTATGGCTACACCTTC.

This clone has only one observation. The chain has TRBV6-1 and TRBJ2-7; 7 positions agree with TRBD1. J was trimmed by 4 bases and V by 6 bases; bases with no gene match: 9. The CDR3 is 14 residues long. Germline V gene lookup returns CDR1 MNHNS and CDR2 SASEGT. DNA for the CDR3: TGTGCCAGCAGCCGGGACAGAGATGCTTACGAGCAGTACTTC. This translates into CASSRDRDAYEQYF.

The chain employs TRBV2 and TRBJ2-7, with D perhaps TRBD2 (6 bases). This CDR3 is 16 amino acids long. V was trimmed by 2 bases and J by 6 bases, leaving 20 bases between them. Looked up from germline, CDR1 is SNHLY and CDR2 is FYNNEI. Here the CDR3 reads CASSELPGLIWGEQYF. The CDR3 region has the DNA TGTGCCAGCAGTGAATTACCGGGACTCATCTGGGGCGAGCAGTACTTC. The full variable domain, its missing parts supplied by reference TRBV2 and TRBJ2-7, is EPEVTQTPSHQVTQMGQEVILRCVPISNHLYFYWYRQILGQKVEFLVSFYNNEISEKSEIFDDQFSVERPDGSNFTLKIRSTKLEDSAMYFCASSELPGLIWGEQYFGPGTRLTVT.